The clone carrying this TCR beta chain was seen repeatedly, ten times or more. Patients counted as stable if ophthalmopathy did not develop within 18 months. Patients aged 18 to 65 had newly diagnosed hyperthyroidism of under 2 months' duration. The record originates from a study of T cells in Graves' hyperthyroidism and ophthalmopathy. CDR3 length: 14 amino acids. Between the trimmed V and J ends, which lost 0 bases and 4 bases, there was a span of 9 bases. Germline V gene lookup returns CDR1 LNHNV and CDR2 YYDKDF (reference sequence). Amplification yielded TCR beta CDR3 regions, with RNA transcripts as the source. A set of HTBI primers served as the primers for a first-round RT-PCR of the TCR CDR3. TCRdb recomputed calls from the multiplex PCR reads with MiXCR, one row per CDR3 protein. The sample holds 750,000 to 950,000 distinct CDR3 sequences, 35% to 40% seen once.

This chain joins TRBV15 and TRBJ1-2, with D perhaps TRBD1 (5 bases). Sequences were obtained from blood. The clonotype originates from a man aged 18 to 29 with Graves' hyperthyroidism. The CDR3 loop is CATSRDPGIYGYTF. For the CDR3, the DNA is TGTGCCACCAGCAGAGACCCAGGGATCTATGGCTACACCTTC.